A single sample gave rise to the 29 T cell receptor beta chains below, sequenced in a study of cytomegalovirus exposure and HLA in healthy donors. The study ran its PCR with 60 Vbeta and 13 Jbeta primers. Libraries were prepared by immunoSEQ multiplex PCR; TCRdb keeps only in-frame clonotypes and omits some of them. The sample has about 190,000 clones, 84% seen once. The sample was PBMCs. These receptor sequences come from a boy under 18 in good health and CMV-seronegative.

The rearrangement links TRBV6-5 to TRBJ2-7, with 8 bases lining up with TRBD1. In germline, CDR1 is MNHEY, CDR2 SVGAGI. The CDR3 is 15 amino acids. Unmatched junction bases numbered 7, after V lost 2 bases and J lost 4 bases. This CDR3 reads CASSYTGQANYEQYF. The CDR3 nucleotides are TGTGCCAGCAGTTACACGGGACAGGCGAATTACGAGCAGTACTTC.

The chain has TRBV7-2 and TRBJ2-4; 16 bases match TRBD2. The J segment lost 5 bases and the V segment lost 5 bases, leaving 12 bases of the junction unmatched. The CDR3 totals 19 residues. From germline, CDR1 is SGHTA and CDR2 FQGNSA. The CDR3 region is CASSPGLAGGPPLQNIQYF. DNA of the CDR3: TGTGCCAGCAGCCCGGGACTAGCGGGGGGGCCACCCCTCCAAAACATTCAGTACTTC.

The chain is built from TRBV7-2 and TRBJ1-2, with D possibly TRBD1 on 5 matching bases. Germline V gives CDR1 SGHTA, CDR2 FQGNSA. The CDR3 runs 15 residues. V dropped 3 bases and J dropped 3 bases, with 14 bases sitting between them. CDR3 in amino acids: CASSFRGGGDYGYTF. CDR3 nucleotides: TGTGCCAGCAGCTTCCGGGGCGGGGGTGACTATGGCTACACCTTC.

V usage is TRBV11-2 and J usage is TRBJ1-2; D unclear. V gave up 6 bases and J gave up 6 bases, with 20 bases separating them. The CDR3 has 15 amino acids. Germline CDR1 and CDR2: SGHAT and FQNNGV. The CDR3 reads CASRPMRGATHGYTF. The CDR3 DNA reads as TGTGCCAGCAGACCCATGCGGGGAGCTACCCATGGCTACACCTTC.

V usage is TRBV6-5 and J usage is TRBJ1-6, with D unclear. Germline CDR1 reads MNHEY; CDR2 reads SVGAGI. The CDR3 covers 13 residues. The CDR3 here is CALAAGPNSPLHF. The CDR3 bases are TGTGCACTCGCTGCGGGCCCCAATTCACCCCTCCACTTT.

The rearrangement uses TRBV4-1 and TRBJ2-7, with no clear D. Per the germline V gene, CDR1 is MGHRA and CDR2 is YSYEKL. V lost 0 bases, J lost 0 bases, and 6 bases lay in between. The CDR3 loop spans 14 amino acids. The CDR3 region is CASSQEESSYEQYF. DNA for the CDR3: TGCGCCAGCAGCCAAGAGGAGTCCTCCTACGAGCAGTACTTC.

The rearrangement links TRBV7-9 to TRBJ2-1; 11 positions agree with TRBD2. The CDR3 consists of 18 residues. CDR1 and CDR2 (germline): SEHNR, FQNEAQ (reference sequence). The junction had 5 bases not matched to a gene; V was cut back by 0 bases and J by 1 base. In DNA, the CDR3 is TGTGCCAGCAGCTTAGCGTCTAGCGGGAGGTTTTCCTACAATGAGCAGTTCTTC. It is translated as CASSLASSGRFSYNEQFF.

This chain links TRBV29-1 with TRBJ2-7; 7 positions agree with TRBD1. CDR1 and CDR2 (germline): SQVTM, ANQGSEA. CDR3 size: 14 residues. The V gene end was trimmed by 6 bases and the J gene end by 6 bases; junction bases not matched to a gene: 14. CDR3 amino acids: CSVSGTDIRVEQYF. The CDR3 DNA is TGCAGCGTCTCCGGGACAGATATACGGGTCGAGCAGTACTTC.

The rearrangement uses TRBV5-1 and TRBJ1-2; TRBD1 aligns across 12 bases. V was pared by 8 bases and J by 1 base, with 12 bases of the junction left unmatched. The germline gives CDR1 SGHRS, CDR2 YFSETQ. The CDR3 is made up of 17 amino acids. CDR3 bases: TGCGCCAGGAGGAACCGGGACAGGGGGCAAGGTAACTATGGCTACACCTTC. Protein sequence: CARRNRDRGQGNYGYTF. The whole variable domain, remainder taken from reference TRBV5-1 and TRBJ1-2, is KAGVTQTPRYLIKTRGQQVTLSCSPISGHRSVSWYQQTPGQGLQFLFEYFSETQRNKGNFPGRFSGRQFSNSRSEMNVSTLELGDSALYLCARRNRDRGQGNYGYTFGSGTRLTVV.

The genes are TRBV5-1 and TRBJ1-1; maybe TRBD1 (5 bases). Germline CDR1 is SGHRS and CDR2 is YFSETQ. Trimming stripped 0 bases from V and 2 bases from J, with 14 bases between. CDR3 length equals 16 residues. CDR3 in amino acids: CASSLGLTGENTEAFF. The CDR3 nucleotides read TGCGCCAGCAGCTTGGGACTCACAGGAGAAAACACTGAAGCTTTCTTT. The variable domain in full, with the rest retrieved from reference TRBV5-1 and TRBJ1-1, is KAGVTQTPRYLIKTRGQQVTLSCSPISGHRSVSWYQQTPGQGLQFLFEYFSETQRNKGNFPGRFSGRQFSNSRSEMNVSTLELGDSALYLCASSLGLTGENTEAFFGQGTRLTVV.

This chain links TRBV10-2 with TRBJ1-4, with D uncertain. Germline V CDR1 and CDR2: WSHSY, SAAADI. This CDR3 comprises 16 residues. V shed 8 bases and J shed 0 bases, with 16 bases lying between them. CDR3 bases: TGCGCCAGCGCCCACCTCATGGTAGCAACTAATGAAAAACTGTTTTTT. This codes for CASAHLMVATNEKLFF.

The count of this clone is one. J is TRBJ2-5 and V is TRBV4-3; a possible D gene is TRBD2 (5 bases). The J call may be mistaken, given a closer DNA end match to TRBJ2-7. Germline loops: CDR1 LGHNA, CDR2 YSLEER. This CDR3 contains 14 residues. The DNA for the CDR3 is TGCGCCAGCAGCCAAGATAGGACGGGATACGAGCAGTACTTC. Translating it yields CASSQDRTGYEQYF.

V usage is TRBV7-9 and J usage is TRBJ2-7; D is perhaps TRBD1 (5 bases). Germline CDR1 and CDR2: SEHNR and FQNEAQ (reference sequence). The CDR3 length is 13 residues. Trimming removed 2 bases from V and 4 bases from J, with 9 bases in between. The CDR3 region is CASSLQSGYEQYF. The CDR3, as DNA: TGTGCCAGCAGCTTACAGTCAGGGTACGAGCAGTACTTC.

V is TRBV7-8 and J is TRBJ2-7; perhaps TRBD2 as D (5 bases). The germline V and J ends were trimmed by 2 bases and 0 bases, with 23 bases remaining between them. Germline loops: CDR1 SGHVS, CDR2 FQNEAQ. The CDR3 is 19 amino acids. The CDR3 protein is CASSLLWSLSGISSYEQYF. CDR3 DNA sequence: TGTGCCAGCAGCTTACTCTGGAGTTTGTCGGGGATAAGCTCCTACGAGCAGTACTTC.

The chain has TRBV27 and TRBJ1-5, with D possibly TRBD1 on 6 matching bases. Germline-derived CDR1 and CDR2 are MNHEY and SMNVEV (reference sequence). With 2 bases removed from V and 4 bases from J, the gap between germline ends came to 12 bases. The CDR3 has 15 residues. The CDR3 coding sequence is TGTGCCAGCAGTTTAAGTTCAGGGGCTAATCAGCCCCAGCATTTT. It translates to CASSLSSGANQPQHF.

The rearrangement uses TRBV7-2 and TRBJ2-7; TRBD1 matches at 9 bases. Germline lookup yields CDR1 SGHTA and CDR2 FQGNSA. This CDR3 comprises 13 residues. Losses at the gene ends were 4 bases for V and 4 bases for J; bases not matched to a gene: 2. For the CDR3, the DNA is TGTGCCAGCAGCTCCGGGACAGGGTACGAGCAGTACTTC. Translating it yields CASSSGTGYEQYF.

This chain links TRBV7-3 with TRBJ2-5; weak D call: TRBD2 (6 bases). CDR3 length: 15 residues. The germline V gene encodes CDR1 SGHTA and CDR2 FQGTGA. Trimming took 3 bases from V and 3 from J, leaving 14 bases between them. The CDR3 nucleotides read TGTGCCAGCAGCTTCCCGGCGGGGCGGGAAGAGACCCAGTACTTC. It codes for CASSFPAGREETQYF.

The chain combines TRBV4-1 with TRBJ1-1; 8 bases map to TRBD1. V lost 1 base, J lost 6 bases, and 10 bases stayed unmatched. Germline CDR1 MGHRA, CDR2 YSYEKL. This CDR3 has 16 residues. CDR3 region: CASSQVPGTGLAEAFF. DNA for the CDR3: TGCGCCAGCAGCCAAGTCCCCGGGACAGGCCTCGCTGAAGCTTTCTTT.

V usage is TRBV19 and J usage is TRBJ2-7, with TRBD2 identical over 9 bases. J gave up 2 bases and V 3 bases, and 11 bases lay outside the gene matches. This CDR3 is 17 amino acids long. Germline V gene data show CDR1 as LNHDA and CDR2 as SQIVND (reference sequence). CDR3 protein: CASSIGRAGGRPYEQYF. The DNA for the CDR3 is TGTGCCAGTAGTATCGGGAGGGCGGGAGGGAGGCCCTACGAGCAGTACTTC.

V is TRBV19 and J is TRBJ2-3; no clear D gene. The CDR3 has 13 amino acids. Germline loops: CDR1 LNHDA, CDR2 SQIVND (reference sequence). With 8 bases removed from V and 5 bases from J, the gap between germline ends came to 14 bases. The CDR3 loop is CASSTIPRDTQYF. CDR3 bases: TGTGCCAGTTCCACTATTCCTAGAGATACGCAGTATTTT.

V and J are TRBV6-1 and TRBJ1-2; D is uncertain. Trimming removed 10 bases at V and 3 bases at J, with 15 bases between. Germline loops: CDR1 MNHNS, CDR2 SASEGT. The CDR3 has 13 amino acids. The chain's CDR3 is CATRSRVYYGYTF. In DNA form, the CDR3 reads TGTGCCACCCGAAGCCGGGTCTACTATGGCTACACCTTC.

This rearrangement joins TRBV9 to TRBJ2-7, with 7 bases matching TRBD1. The CDR3 spans 15 residues. The germline V gene has CDR1 SGDLS and CDR2 YYNGEE. The V gene end was trimmed by 2 bases and the J gene end by 1 base; junction bases not matched to a gene: 6. The CDR3 is CASSVQPTGSYEQYF. CDR3 in DNA: TGTGCCAGCAGCGTCCAACCGACAGGGTCCTACGAGCAGTACTTC.

The rearrangement uses TRBV28 and TRBJ1-2; no reliable D call. The CDR3 spans 13 residues. CDR1 and CDR2 (germline): MDHEN, SYDVKM. V was trimmed by 8 bases and J by 3 bases, leaving 13 bases between them. CDR3 residues: CASGRVGDYGYTF. The CDR3 DNA sequence: TGTGCCAGCGGGAGGGTAGGTGACTATGGCTACACCTTC.

The chain links TRBV2 to TRBJ2-5; 10 bases match TRBD2. CDR1 and CDR2 (germline): SNHLY, FYNNEI. CDR3 length equals 15 residues. V trimming: 2 bases; J trimming: 4 bases; junction bases outside the gene matches: 4. CDR3 region: CASSELAGVRETQYF. In DNA, the CDR3 is TGTGCCAGCAGTGAACTAGCGGGAGTTAGAGAGACCCAGTACTTC.

The chain carries TRBV6-5 and TRBJ2-3, with 9 positions matching TRBD2. CDR1 MNHEY and CDR2 SVGAGI come from the germline V gene. The CDR3 has 15 residues. V lost 9 bases to trimming and J lost 6 bases; unmatched junction nucleotides: 13. CDR3 protein: CARGFSGGPRDTQYF. CDR3 in DNA: TGTGCCAGAGGATTTAGCGGGGGCCCCAGGGATACGCAGTATTTT.

The chain recombines TRBV7-9 with TRBJ2-7; TRBD2 matches 9 bases. Germline V gene lookup returns CDR1 SEHNR and CDR2 FQNEAQ (reference sequence). The CDR3 has 13 amino acids. J gave up 6 bases and V 6 bases, and 6 bases lay outside the gene matches. The CDR3: CASRHSGSPEQYF. The CDR3 nucleotides are TGTGCCAGCAGACATAGCGGGAGCCCCGAGCAGTACTTC.

The gene calls are TRBV7-6 and TRBJ2-5; a possible D gene is TRBD2 (6 bases). The CDR3 sequence is 14 residues long. Germline V CDR1 and CDR2: SGHVS, FNYEAQ. Trimming took 6 bases from V and 8 from J, leaving 19 bases between them. The CDR3 protein is CASSSEAGAHTQYF. Here the CDR3 DNA reads TGTGCCAGCAGTTCTGAAGCGGGCGCGCACACCCAGTACTTC.

The chain is built from TRBV7-9 and TRBJ2-2, with 9 bases that match TRBD1. V shed 4 bases, J shed 2 bases, and the junction held 11 bases outside the gene matches. The CDR3 has 18 residues. Germline-derived CDR1 and CDR2 are SEHNR and FQNEAQ (reference sequence). The DNA of the CDR3 is TGTGCCAGCAGCTGGCCGAGTTCGGGACAGGGAAACACCGGGGAGCTGTTTTTT. Protein: CASSWPSSGQGNTGELFF.

This clone has only one observation. The chain joins TRBV10-1 to TRBJ2-7, with TRBD2 as a possible D gene (5 bases). CDR3 length: 14 residues. The germline V and J ends were trimmed by 4 bases and 2 bases, with 12 bases remaining between them. Germline CDR1 and CDR2: WNHNN and SYGVQD (reference sequence). DNA of the CDR3: TGCGCCAGCAGTGCAGCTAGCCGGCCCTACGAGCAGTACTTC. It codes for CASSAASRPYEQYF.